The clone carrying this TCR beta chain occurred many times. Its antigen is unidentified. This sample is drawn from a study of response to subunit inactivated influenza vaccine. Points from the study as a whole: Authors suggested each seasonal flu vaccination may recruit only limited numbers of new T cells.

TCRdb reanalysed the RT-PCR reads using MiXCR and keeps one entry per CDR3 protein. The sample carries approximately 700,000 distinct CDR3 sequences, about 15% recorded once. The sequence came from a man in his fifties who received an inactivated influenza vaccine. The sequencing used PBMCs from blood, collected 14 days before vaccination.

For the CDR3, the DNA is TGCAGTGCCCCCCGATGGAGCGGGAGGGCCCCCAGGGAGCAGTACTTC. As protein: CSAPRWSGRAPREQYF. This chain uses TRBV20-1 with TRBJ2-7, with 10 bases that match TRBD2. Germline loops: CDR1 DFQATT, CDR2 SNEGSKA (reference sequence). The CDR3 is 16 amino acids. The J segment lost 7 bases and the V segment lost 6 bases, leaving 18 bases of the junction unmatched.